The next 8 T cell receptor beta chains were all read from a single sample in a study of cytomegalovirus exposure and HLA in healthy donors. This PCR relied on a set of 60 Vbeta primers and 13 Jbeta primers. Using immunoSEQ multiplex PCR, the repertoire was profiled, and TCRdb retains in-frame clones only, with some absent. The top ten clones hold under 6.5% of a sample with under 150,000 clones, about 87% of them seen once. Source material: PBMCs. These receptor sequences come from a woman aged 30 to 39 in good health and CMV-seronegative.

The chain couples TRBV4-1 to TRBJ1-2; TRBD1 might be the D (5 bases). The CDR3 has 14 residues. With 0 bases removed from V and 6 bases from J, the gap between germline ends came to 11 bases. Looked up from germline, CDR1 is MGHRA and CDR2 is YSYEKL. The CDR3 spells CASSQDHAGNGYTF. DNA for the CDR3: TGCGCCAGCAGCCAAGATCACGCAGGGAATGGCTACACCTTC.

The chain combines TRBV5-1 with TRBJ2-6; D gene uncertain. Germline V CDR1 and CDR2: SGHRS, YFSETQ. The CDR3 has 14 amino acids. Between the trimmed V and J ends, which lost 4 bases and 0 bases, there was a span of 5 bases. CDR3 nucleotides: TGCGCCAGCAGCGTGTACTCTGGGGCCAACGTCCTGACTTTC. This sequence encodes CASSVYSGANVLTF.

This chain connects TRBV4-2 to TRBJ2-2; the match to TRBD2 covers 7 bases. The CDR3 has 15 residues. Germline lookup yields CDR1 LGHNA and CDR2 YNFKEQ. The ends lost 1 base at V and 6 bases at J; junction bases unmatched: 5. The CDR3 loop reads CASSQGSSGAGELFF. DNA of the CDR3: TGTGCCAGCAGCCAAGGATCTAGCGGAGCCGGGGAGCTGTTTTTT.

In regard to this clone: A read error may account for a junction end that differs from germline. V is TRBV7-2 and J is TRBJ2-7; D possibly corresponds to TRBD1 (6 bases). Germline V gene data show CDR1 as SGHTA and CDR2 as FQGNSA. The CDR3 loop spans 14 amino acids. CDR3 amino acids: CASNLAKGEYEQYF. The CDR3 DNA follows: TGTGCCAGCAACTTAGCAAAGGGGGAGTACGAGCAGTACTTC.

The chain joins TRBV4-3 to TRBJ2-1, with D possibly TRBD2 on 6 matching bases. V was clipped by 0 bases and J by 4 bases, with 13 bases between them. The CDR3 has 16 residues. Germline V gene sequence: CDR1 LGHNA, CDR2 YSLEER. CDR3 region: CASSQDLGGSYNEQFF. CDR3 DNA: TGCGCCAGCAGCCAAGATCTGGGGGGATCTTACAATGAGCAGTTCTTC.

J is TRBJ1-1 and V is TRBV19; the D gene is possibly TRBD1 (6 bases). V gave up 1 base and J gave up 1 base, with 16 bases separating them. This CDR3 contains 17 residues. In germline, CDR1 is LNHDA, CDR2 SQIVND (reference sequence). The CDR3 region has the DNA TGTGCCAGTAGTATAGCCTTCAGGGGACCTGGGAACACTGAAGCTTTCTTT. Translating gives CASSIAFRGPGNTEAFF.

This chain connects TRBV27 to TRBJ2-7; 10 nucleotides line up with TRBD1. The CDR3 has 15 residues. V was clipped by 5 bases and J by 2 bases; unmatched bases: 6. In germline, CDR1 is MNHEY, CDR2 SMNVEV (reference sequence). For the CDR3, the DNA is TGTGCCAGCAGTCCCGGGACAGGGGCCCCCTACGAGCAGTACTTC. Protein sequence: CASSPGTGAPYEQYF.

The rearrangement joins TRBV21-1 to TRBJ2-7; the table's D call, TRBD1, was not checked against the DNA. TRBV21-1 is given as a pseudogene. The CDR3 runs 18 residues. Written as DNA, the CDR3 is TGTGCCAGCAGCAAAGTTTCGGGTCCCAGGGGGCCTTCCTACGAGCAGTACTTC. It encodes CASSKVSGPRGPSYEQYF.